The 18 T cell receptor beta chains below come from one sample, sequenced in a study of Graves' ophthalmopathy and Graves' hyperthyroidism (dated by TCRdb to the late 2010s). The sequencing machine was an Illumina HiSeq 2000. For repertoire sequencing, the TCR beta CDR3 regions were amplified from RNA transcripts. A first-round RT-PCR used HTBI primers with the Qiagen OneStep RT-PCR kit, followed by a second-round multiplex PCR, size selection and purification. The raw public data were reprocessed by TCRdb itself: fastp quality trimming at Q25, MiXCR clonotype calling, in-frame beta chains only. Every distinct CDR3 protein forms one entry, paired with its most common genes and DNA. This sample lists a few hundred thousand distinct CDR3 sequences; about 18% were detected once. The ten largest clones take up 2.4% of the sample. Input material: peripheral blood. Every receptor here comes from an adult woman with stable Graves' hyperthyroidism.

This clonotype was picked up a small number of times. V and J are TRBV20-1 and TRBJ1-1; 7 bases line up with TRBD1. The germline gives CDR1 DFQATT, CDR2 SNEGSKA (reference sequence). J lost 7 bases, V lost 6 bases, and 14 bases had no gene match. The CDR3 consists of 14 residues. The CDR3 here is CSATQTGPGGEAFF. CDR3 sequence (DNA): TGCAGTGCCACCCAGACAGGGCCTGGCGGTGAAGCTTTCTTT.

The chain has TRBV15 and TRBJ2-2; TRBD2 aligns across 11 bases. The CDR3 length is 16 residues. The J segment lost 6 bases and the V segment lost 3 bases, leaving 6 bases of the junction unmatched. Germline CDR1 LNHNV, CDR2 YYDKDF (reference sequence). CDR3 loop: CATSSLLAGEPGELFF. CDR3 in DNA: TGTGCCACCAGCAGCTTACTAGCGGGAGAACCCGGGGAGCTGTTTTTT.

This clonotype has only a few counts. The V and J genes are TRBV7-8 and TRBJ1-1; D ambiguous. Trimming took 2 bases from V and 2 from J, leaving 15 bases between them. The CDR3 length is 16 residues. Germline CDR1 is SGHVS and CDR2 is FQNEAQ. Here the CDR3 reads CASSLSLTGRNTEAFF. As DNA, the CDR3 is TGTGCCAGCAGCTTATCTCTGACGGGCAGAAACACTGAAGCTTTCTTT.

This clonotype was recorded at least ten times. J is TRBJ1-3 and V is TRBV2, with TRBD1 identical over 7 bases. V gave up 10 bases and J gave up 3 bases; unmatched junction bases: 9. This CDR3 has 14 residues. The germline CDR1 and CDR2 sequences are SNHLY and FYNNEI. The CDR3 reads CATPIDRDGNTIYF. CDR3 nucleotides: TGTGCCACCCCGATTGACAGGGATGGAAACACCATATATTTT. The full variable domain, in which reference TRBV2 and TRBJ1-3 provide the parts outside the CDR3, is EPEVTQTPSHQVTQMGQEVILRCVPISNHLYFYWYRQILGQKVEFLVSFYNNEISEKSEIFDDQFSVERPDGSNFTLKIRSTKLEDSAMYFCATPIDRDGNTIYFGEGSWLTVV.

This clonotype was counted at least ten times. The genes are TRBV10-3 and TRBJ2-7; D is undetermined. The CDR3 spans 15 residues. CDR1 and CDR2 from the germline V gene are ENHRY and SYGVKD. Trimming stripped 11 bases from V and 0 bases from J, with 20 bases between. The CDR3 spells CALSSRRVFSYEQYF. In DNA, the CDR3 is TGTGCCCTTAGCAGCCGTCGAGTGTTCTCCTACGAGCAGTACTTC.

This clonotype was picked up many times. The chain links TRBV15 to TRBJ1-5; D is possibly TRBD1 (5 bases). Germline V CDR1 and CDR2: LNHNV, YYDKDF (reference sequence). Trimming removed 0 bases from V and 3 bases from J, with 9 bases in between. The CDR3 runs to 15 residues. CDR3 nucleotides: TGTGCCACCAGCAGAGATGGGGCAGCCAATCAGCCCCAGCATTTT. Protein sequence: CATSRDGAANQPQHF. The full variable domain, its missing parts supplied by reference TRBV15 and TRBJ1-5, is DAMVIQNPRYQVTQFGKPVTLSCSQTLNHNVMYWYQQKSSQAPKLLFHYYDKDFNNEADTPDNFQSRRPNTSFCFLDIRSPGLGDTAMYLCATSRDGAANQPQHFGDGTRLSIL.

This clonotype was detected many times. The junction departs from the called germline gene at one end, perhaps through a read error. The chain is built from TRBV20-1 and TRBJ2-5; tentative D call: TRBD2 (5 bases). The CDR3 runs 13 residues. Germline-derived CDR1 and CDR2 are DFQATT and SNEGSKA (reference sequence). CDR3 amino acids: CSTREDLRETQYF. CDR3 bases: TGCAGTACTAGAGAGGACCTCCGAGAGACCCAGTACTTC.

This clonotype came up once. The CDR3 spells CASKPQVTYEQYF. The DNA of the CDR3 is TGTGCCAGCAAGCCACAGGTGACTTACGAGCAGTACTTC. The chain combines TRBV6-2 or TRBV6-3 with TRBJ2-7; TRBD1 might be the D (5 bases). There are 13 residues in the CDR3. Trimming removed 7 bases from V and 4 bases from J, with 14 bases in between. The germline CDR1 and CDR2 sequences are MNHEY and SVGEGT.

This clonotype came up many times. The V and J genes are TRBV3-1 and TRBJ2-5; the match to TRBD2 covers 13 bases. This CDR3 region has 16 residues. The ends lost 5 bases at V and 5 bases at J; junction bases unmatched: 8. Germline CDR1 and CDR2: LGHDT and YNNKEL (reference sequence). CDR3 nucleotides: TGTGCCAGCAGCGCTCGGACTAGCGGGAGTGCTGAGACCCAGTACTTC. Amino acids: CASSARTSGSAETQYF.

The V and J genes are TRBV6-1 and TRBJ2-2; D unclear. The V and J ends lost 4 bases and 3 bases respectively, with 9 bases between them. The CDR3 is made up of 14 amino acids. The germline CDR1 and CDR2 sequences are MNHNS and SASEGT. CDR3 nucleotide sequence: TGTGCCAGCAGTGTCGGCCCAGACACCGGGGAGCTGTTTTTT. This translates into CASSVGPDTGELFF.

This clonotype appeared many times. Its ends do not fully match the called genes, so a read error is possible. The chain employs TRBV10-3 and TRBJ2-4; a possible D gene is TRBD1 (5 bases). This CDR3 region has 13 residues. The V gene's germline CDR1 is ENHRY and CDR2 SYGVKD. Written as DNA, the CDR3 is TGTGCCATCAGTGGTAGGGATTCGGACATTAAGTACTTC. Amino acid sequence: CAISGRDSDIKYF.

This clonotype came up many times. CDR3 DNA sequence: TGCAGTGCTACTAGCGGGAGGGTGGCCGGGGAGCTGTTTTTT. It encodes CSATSGRVAGELFF. V is TRBV20-1 and J is TRBJ2-2, with 12 bases aligning to TRBD2. Germline lookup yields CDR1 DFQATT and CDR2 SNEGSKA (reference sequence). V lost 4 bases and J lost 6; bases outside the gene matches: 3. The CDR3 length is 14 residues.

In this sample, this clonotype turned up many times. The chain employs TRBV28 and TRBJ1-5, with 9 bases lining up with TRBD1. Germline V gene data show CDR1 as MDHEN and CDR2 as SYDVKM. The V segment lost 7 bases and the J segment 2 bases; nucleotides outside the gene matches: 6. The CDR3 has 15 residues. The CDR3 DNA is TGTGCCAGCATCCCGGACAGGGGTGGCAATCAGCCCCAGCATTTT. This codes for CASIPDRGGNQPQHF. The full variable domain, its missing parts supplied by reference TRBV28 and TRBJ1-5, is DVKVTQSSRYLVKRTGEKVFLECVQDMDHENMFWYRQDPGLGLRLIYFSYDVKMKEKGDIPEGYSVSREKKERFSLILESASTNQTSMYLCASIPDRGGNQPQHFGDGTRLSIL.

This clonotype was recorded many times. The chain has TRBV12-3 or TRBV12-4 and TRBJ2-3; 14 nucleotides agree with TRBD2. The CDR3 is made up of 16 amino acids. V lost 5 bases and J lost 4; bases outside the gene matches: 5. This CDR3 reads CASSPGTSGSADTQYF. DNA of the CDR3: TGTGCCAGCAGTCCAGGGACTAGCGGGAGTGCAGATACGCAGTATTTT.

This chain connects TRBV7-9 to TRBJ2-6; the D is unclear. CDR3 length equals 15 residues. The V gene lost 3 bases and the J gene lost 0 bases, with 6 bases spanning the gap. The germline V gene encodes CDR1 SEHNR and CDR2 FQNEAQ (reference sequence). The CDR3: CASSFYNSGANVLTF. CDR3 nucleotide sequence: TGTGCCAGCAGCTTTTACAACTCTGGGGCCAACGTCCTGACTTTC.

This clonotype was observed many times. This chain uses TRBV4-2 with TRBJ2-7; 8 bases match TRBD1. Germline V gene sequence: CDR1 LGHNA, CDR2 YNFKEQ. The CDR3 extends over 16 amino acids. The V and J ends lost 5 bases and 2 bases, in that order; junction bases with no gene match: 11. The CDR3 coding sequence is TGTGCCAGCAGCATCATGGCGACAGGGGACACCTACGAGCAGTACTTC. It translates to CASSIMATGDTYEQYF.

This clonotype was counted many times. The V call is TRBV6-1, the J call TRBJ2-2, with D tentatively TRBD2 (5 bases). Germline V lookup: CDR1 MNHNS, CDR2 SASEGT. This CDR3 spans 16 amino acids. V lost 6 bases and J 0 bases, leaving 14 bases between the germline ends. This chain's CDR3 is CASRDLGGPNTGELFF. CDR3 DNA: TGTGCCAGCAGAGACCTAGGAGGCCCGAACACCGGGGAGCTGTTTTTT.

In its sample, this clonotype was seen many times. The rearrangement joins TRBV10-3 to TRBJ2-3; unclear D gene. The CDR3 is 15 amino acids. The V gene lost 3 bases and the J gene lost 2 bases, with 12 bases spanning the gap. CDR1 is ENHRY and CDR2 is SYGVKD in the germline V gene. Here the CDR3 reads CAISDWAENTDTQYF. The CDR3 bases are TGTGCCATCAGTGACTGGGCGGAAAACACAGATACGCAGTATTTT.